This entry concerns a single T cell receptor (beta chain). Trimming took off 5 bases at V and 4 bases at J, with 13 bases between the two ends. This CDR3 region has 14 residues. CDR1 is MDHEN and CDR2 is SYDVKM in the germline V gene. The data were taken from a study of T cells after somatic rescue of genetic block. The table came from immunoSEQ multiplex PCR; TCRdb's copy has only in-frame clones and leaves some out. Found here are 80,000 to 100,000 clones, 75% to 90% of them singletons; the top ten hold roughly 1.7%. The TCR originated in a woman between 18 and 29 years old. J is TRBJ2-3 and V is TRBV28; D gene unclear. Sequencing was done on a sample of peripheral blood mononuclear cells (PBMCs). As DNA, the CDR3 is TGTGCCAGCAGTCCCAGCCAGGTCGCAGATACGCAGTATTTT. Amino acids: CASSPSQVADTQYF.